The rows below give T cell receptor beta chains drawn from one sample of a study of shared clonotypes between healthy human individuals. Only in-frame clones appear in the TCRdb table, and some are missing; sequencing was by immunoSEQ multiplex PCR. The sample consists of around 550,000 clones, roughly 95% of them appearing once. Input material: naive CD8+ T cells sorted from blood. The receptors shown here come from a woman between 25 and 40 years old in good health. Both conserved end residues are part of each CDR3. A D gene is named only where the DNA matches it firmly. Size tells how often a clone was seen (once, few, many) or the class of an expanded clone, and some rows leave it out.

clone_size: -
j_call: TRBJ2-2
v_call: TRBV28
d_call: -
cdr3_aa: CASSFPSGELFF
cdr3_nt: TGTGCCAGCAGTTTCCCTAGTGGGGAGCTGTTTTTT

clone_size: few
j_call: TRBJ2-7
v_call: TRBV25-1
d_call: -
cdr3_aa: CATQPGAAQEQYF
cdr3_nt: TGTGCAACCCAGCCCGGGGCCGCGCAAGAGCAGTACTTC

clone_size: -
j_call: TRBJ1-2
v_call: TRBV6-5
d_call: TRBD1
cdr3_aa: CASSYSPGQGVRGYTF
cdr3_nt: TGTGCCAGCAGTTACTCTCCAGGCCAGGGGGTACGAGGCTACACCTTC

clone_size: -
j_call: TRBJ1-1
v_call: TRBV15
d_call: -
cdr3_aa: CATSRDPGRSNTEAFF
cdr3_nt: TGTGCCACCAGCAGAGACCCGGGTCGGAGTAACACTGAAGCTTTCTTT

clone_size: -
j_call: TRBJ2-7
v_call: TRBV27
d_call: -
cdr3_aa: CASSPLSDTPYEQYF
cdr3_nt: TGTGCCAGCAGTCCCCTTAGCGACACACCCTACGAGCAGTACTTC

clone_size: -
j_call: TRBJ1-2
v_call: TRBV28
d_call: -
cdr3_aa: CASSFNLNYGYTF
cdr3_nt: TGTGCCAGCAGTTTTAACCTCAACTATGGCTACACCTTC

clone_size: once
j_call: TRBJ2-7
v_call: TRBV27
d_call: TRBD1
cdr3_aa: CASRRSRDRGFTYEQYF
cdr3_nt: TGTGCCAGCAGACGCAGCCGGGACAGGGGTTTCACCTACGAGCAGTACTTC

clone_size: -
j_call: TRBJ1-4
v_call: TRBV27
d_call: -
cdr3_aa: CASSLLGNEKLFF
cdr3_nt: TGTGCCAGCAGTTTATTGGGGAATGAAAAACTGTTTTTT

clone_size: -
j_call: TRBJ1-1
v_call: TRBV19
d_call: TRBD1
cdr3_aa: CASSLLWTGLNTEAFF
cdr3_nt: TGTGCCAGTAGTCTCCTTTGGACAGGATTGAACACTGAAGCTTTCTTT

clone_size: -
j_call: TRBJ1-1
v_call: TRBV11-2
d_call: -
cdr3_aa: CASSLVTEAFF
cdr3_nt: TGTGCCAGCAGCTTAGTCACTGAAGCTTTCTTT

clone_size: -
j_call: TRBJ2-5
v_call: TRBV5-1
d_call: TRBD1
cdr3_aa: CASSYGTGRGQETQYF
cdr3_nt: TGCGCCAGCAGCTACGGGACAGGGAGGGGACAAGAGACCCAGTACTTC

clone_size: -
j_call: TRBJ1-1
v_call: TRBV6-1
d_call: TRBD1
cdr3_aa: CASSDPAGQGSDTEAFF
cdr3_nt: TGTGCCAGCAGTGACCCTGCGGGACAGGGGTCTGACACTGAAGCTTTCTTT

clone_size: -
j_call: TRBJ1-1
v_call: TRBV27
d_call: -
cdr3_aa: CASSPGTANTEAFF
cdr3_nt: TGTGCCAGCAGTCCGGGGACGGCGAACACTGAAGCTTTCTTT

clone_size: -
j_call: TRBJ2-1
v_call: TRBV27
d_call: TRBD2
cdr3_aa: CASKLAGGLVLNEQFF
cdr3_nt: TGTGCCAGCAAACTAGCGGGCGGGCTCGTATTGAATGAGCAGTTCTTC

clone_size: -
j_call: TRBJ2-7
v_call: TRBV11-2
d_call: -
cdr3_aa: CASSLDRSFYEQYF
cdr3_nt: TGTGCCAGCAGCTTAGACCGTTCATTTTACGAGCAGTACTTC

clone_size: once
j_call: TRBJ2-7
v_call: TRBV28
d_call: -
cdr3_aa: CASRPLIRDIYEQYF
cdr3_nt: TGTGCCAGCAGGCCCCTTATAAGGGATATCTACGAGCAGTACTTC

clone_size: once
j_call: TRBJ2-7
v_call: TRBV7-8
d_call: -
cdr3_aa: CASSFGGVAEFYEQYF
cdr3_nt: TGTGCCAGCAGCTTCGGTGGGGTAGCGGAGTTCTACGAGCAGTACTTC

clone_size: -
j_call: TRBJ2-7
v_call: TRBV10-3
d_call: TRBD1
cdr3_aa: CAISEWSGNRGYEQYF
cdr3_nt: TGTGCCATCAGTGAGTGGTCGGGTAACAGGGGGTACGAGCAGTACTTC

clone_size: -
j_call: TRBJ2-7
v_call: TRBV5-1
d_call: TRBD1
cdr3_aa: CASSPGTAYEQYF
cdr3_nt: TGCGCCAGCAGCCCGGGGACAGCTTACGAGCAGTACTTC

clone_size: -
j_call: TRBJ2-1
v_call: TRBV27
d_call: -
cdr3_aa: CASTGRSSGSDEQFF
cdr3_nt: TGTGCCAGCACAGGGAGATCAAGCGGATCGGATGAGCAGTTCTTC

clone_size: -
j_call: TRBJ2-1
v_call: TRBV27
d_call: -
cdr3_aa: CASSLMASEAYNEQFF
cdr3_nt: TGTGCCAGCAGTTTAATGGCTAGCGAGGCCTACAATGAGCAGTTCTTC

clone_size: -
j_call: TRBJ2-5
v_call: TRBV27
d_call: TRBD1
cdr3_aa: CASSRVTGGFETQYF
cdr3_nt: TGTGCCAGCAGCCGGGTGACAGGGGGGTTTGAGACCCAGTACTTC

clone_size: -
j_call: TRBJ2-7
v_call: TRBV29-1
d_call: TRBD2
cdr3_aa: CSAAGEPLTSGRADEQYF
cdr3_nt: TGCAGCGCAGCAGGGGAGCCCCTAACTAGCGGGAGGGCCGACGAGCAGTACTTC

clone_size: -
j_call: TRBJ2-7
v_call: TRBV9
d_call: TRBD2
cdr3_aa: CASSASGKLDEQYF
cdr3_nt: TGTGCCAGCAGCGCGAGCGGGAAACTGGACGAGCAGTACTTC

clone_size: -
j_call: TRBJ1-1
v_call: TRBV7-9
d_call: -
cdr3_aa: CASSLDGTPNTEAFF
cdr3_nt: TGTGCCAGCAGCTTGGATGGGACCCCGAACACTGAAGCTTTCTTT

clone_size: -
j_call: TRBJ2-2
v_call: TRBV6-6
d_call: -
cdr3_aa: CASSFAGELFF
cdr3_nt: TGTGCCAGCAGTTTTGCCGGGGAGCTGTTTTTT

clone_size: -
j_call: TRBJ2-2
v_call: TRBV28
d_call: TRBD2
cdr3_aa: CASSPLAGVSSGELFF
cdr3_nt: TGTGCCAGCAGTCCCCTAGCGGGAGTATCCTCCGGGGAGCTGTTTTTT

clone_size: -
j_call: TRBJ2-5
v_call: TRBV7-9
d_call: -
cdr3_aa: CASTLWGRPQEKTQYF
cdr3_nt: TGTGCCAGTACCTTGTGGGGGCGACCCCAAGAAAAGACCCAGTACTTC

clone_size: -
j_call: TRBJ2-1
v_call: TRBV7-9
d_call: -
cdr3_aa: CASSPTGWGDEQFF
cdr3_nt: TGTGCCAGCAGCCCCACTGGCTGGGGAGATGAGCAGTTCTTC

clone_size: -
j_call: TRBJ1-6
v_call: TRBV4-1
d_call: -
cdr3_aa: CASSQEFGQGYNSPLHF
cdr3_nt: TGCGCCAGCAGCCAAGAGTTTGGTCAGGGGTATAATTCACCCCTCCACTTT

clone_size: -
j_call: TRBJ1-5
v_call: TRBV19
d_call: -
cdr3_aa: CASSIGGSSNQPQHF
cdr3_nt: TGTGCCAGTAGTATAGGAGGGTCCAGCAATCAGCCCCAGCATTTT

clone_size: -
j_call: TRBJ2-5
v_call: TRBV9
d_call: -
cdr3_aa: CASSVEQTQETQYF
cdr3_nt: TGTGCCAGCAGCGTAGAACAGACCCAAGAGACCCAGTACTTC

clone_size: -
j_call: TRBJ2-1
v_call: TRBV2
d_call: TRBD2
cdr3_aa: CASSDQSGSPPYNEQFF
cdr3_nt: TGTGCCAGCAGTGACCAAAGCGGGAGCCCCCCCTACAATGAGCAGTTCTTC

clone_size: once
j_call: TRBJ2-7
v_call: TRBV30
d_call: -
cdr3_aa: CAWSVSGVSYEQYF
cdr3_nt: TGTGCCTGGAGTGTCTCGGGGGTCTCCTACGAGCAGTACTTC

clone_size: -
j_call: TRBJ2-5
v_call: TRBV27
d_call: TRBD1
cdr3_aa: CASSWAQGDQETQYF
cdr3_nt: TGTGCCAGCAGTTGGGCGCAGGGGGACCAAGAGACCCAGTACTTC

clone_size: -
j_call: TRBJ1-1
v_call: TRBV9
d_call: -
cdr3_aa: CASSVPPTLNTEAFF
cdr3_nt: TGTGCCAGCAGCGTGCCCCCGACACTCAACACTGAAGCTTTCTTT

clone_size: once
j_call: TRBJ2-7
v_call: TRBV2
d_call: -
cdr3_aa: CASSVPAYF
cdr3_nt: TGTGCCAGCAGTGTTCCCGCGTACTTC

clone_size: -
j_call: TRBJ2-7
v_call: TRBV4-1
d_call: -
cdr3_aa: CASSHGTPDYEQYF
cdr3_nt: TGCGCCAGCAGCCACGGGACACCTGACTACGAGCAGTACTTC

clone_size: -
j_call: TRBJ2-7
v_call: TRBV7-9
d_call: TRBD1
cdr3_aa: CASSPRTGSYEQYF
cdr3_nt: TGTGCCAGCAGCCCCCGGACAGGATCCTACGAGCAGTACTTC

clone_size: -
j_call: TRBJ2-7
v_call: TRBV27
d_call: TRBD2
cdr3_aa: CASSLLPAGGYEQYF
cdr3_nt: TGTGCCAGCAGTTTACTCCCAGCGGGGGGTTACGAGCAGTACTTC

clone_size: -
j_call: TRBJ1-2
v_call: TRBV7-9
d_call: -
cdr3_aa: CASSQVGANYGYTF
cdr3_nt: TGTGCCAGCAGTCAAGTAGGGGCGAACTATGGCTACACCTTC

clone_size: once
j_call: TRBJ2-7
v_call: TRBV19
d_call: -
cdr3_aa: CASSFGQRPTYEQYF
cdr3_nt: TGTGCCAGTAGTTTCGGGCAGCGTCCTACCTACGAGCAGTACTTC

clone_size: -
j_call: TRBJ2-1
v_call: TRBV7-9
d_call: -
cdr3_aa: CASSLLPNEQFF
cdr3_nt: TGTGCCAGCAGCCTCCTGCCCAATGAGCAGTTCTTC

clone_size: -
j_call: TRBJ2-7
v_call: TRBV15
d_call: -
cdr3_aa: CATSEDRDVAYEQYF
cdr3_nt: TGTGCCACCAGCGAAGACCGGGACGTAGCCTACGAGCAGTACTTC

clone_size: -
j_call: TRBJ2-7
v_call: TRBV5-6
d_call: -
cdr3_aa: CASSSSFYEQYF
cdr3_nt: TGTGCCAGCAGCTCATCTTTCTACGAGCAGTACTTC

clone_size: once
j_call: TRBJ2-7
v_call: TRBV29-1
d_call: TRBD1
cdr3_aa: CSVAEGAGGRYEQYF
cdr3_nt: TGCAGCGTCGCTGAGGGTGCAGGGGGTCGCTACGAGCAGTACTTC

clone_size: -
j_call: TRBJ2-7
v_call: TRBV9
d_call: -
cdr3_aa: CASSPGTAGPHEQYF
cdr3_nt: TGTGCCAGCAGCCCCGGGACCGCTGGGCCCCACGAGCAGTACTTC

clone_size: -
j_call: TRBJ2-1
v_call: TRBV5-1
d_call: TRBD2
cdr3_aa: CASLGGLAYEQFF
cdr3_nt: TGCGCCTCCCTTGGGGGACTAGCGTATGAGCAGTTCTTC

clone_size: -
j_call: TRBJ1-5
v_call: TRBV10-3
d_call: -
cdr3_aa: CAISEDYNSNQPQHF
cdr3_nt: TGTGCCATCAGTGAGGACTACAATAGCAATCAGCCCCAGCATTTT

clone_size: once
j_call: TRBJ2-7
v_call: TRBV5-6
d_call: TRBD2
cdr3_aa: CASSLGGGRLREQYF
cdr3_nt: TGTGCCAGCAGCTTGGGGGGCGGGAGGTTGCGGGAGCAGTACTTC

clone_size: few
j_call: TRBJ2-1
v_call: TRBV4-2
d_call: -
cdr3_aa: CASSQDPPGNEQFF
cdr3_nt: TGTGCCAGCAGCCAAGATCCACCAGGGAATGAGCAGTTCTTC

clone_size: -
j_call: TRBJ2-7
v_call: TRBV6-1
d_call: TRBD2
cdr3_aa: CASSEVLQGAGGTYEQYF
cdr3_nt: TGTGCCAGCAGTGAAGTCTTGCAGGGAGCGGGAGGTACCTACGAGCAGTACTTC

clone_size: -
j_call: TRBJ1-1
v_call: TRBV20-1
d_call: -
cdr3_aa: CSASLNTEAFF
cdr3_nt: TGCAGTGCTAGTCTGAACACTGAAGCTTTCTTT

clone_size: -
j_call: TRBJ1-2
v_call: TRBV7-8
d_call: -
cdr3_aa: CASSLGTALDGYTF
cdr3_nt: TGTGCCAGCAGCCTTGGGACGGCCCTGGATGGCTACACCTTC

clone_size: -
j_call: TRBJ2-7
v_call: TRBV15
d_call: -
cdr3_aa: CATSAGTGSSYEQYF
cdr3_nt: TGTGCCACCAGCGCCGGTACCGGGAGTTCCTACGAGCAGTACTTC

clone_size: -
j_call: TRBJ2-1
v_call: TRBV10-2
d_call: TRBD2
cdr3_aa: CASSPGRGGYNEQFF
cdr3_nt: TGCGCCAGCAGCCCAGGACGGGGGGGATACAATGAGCAGTTCTTC

clone_size: -
j_call: TRBJ2-2
v_call: TRBV11-2
d_call: -
cdr3_aa: CASSFGHIPPGELFF
cdr3_nt: TGTGCCAGCAGCTTCGGCCATATCCCTCCCGGGGAGCTGTTTTTT

clone_size: -
j_call: TRBJ2-1
v_call: TRBV4-1
d_call: -
cdr3_aa: CASSQGGRGSYNEQFF
cdr3_nt: TGCGCCAGCAGCCAAGGGGGTCGAGGCTCCTACAATGAGCAGTTCTTC

clone_size: -
j_call: TRBJ2-3
v_call: TRBV5-6
d_call: TRBD2
cdr3_aa: CASSSLAGAPPDTQYF
cdr3_nt: TGTGCCAGCAGCTCGTTAGCGGGAGCCCCCCCAGATACGCAGTATTTT

clone_size: -
j_call: TRBJ2-1
v_call: TRBV11-1
d_call: -
cdr3_aa: CASLDSSYNEQFF
cdr3_nt: TGTGCCAGCTTGGATAGCTCCTACAATGAGCAGTTCTTC